The present T cell receptor (beta chain) was sequenced within a study of breast tumors, draining lymph nodes, adjacent tissues. Findings and caveats of the study: Tumor and nontumor repertoires were significantly more similar in luminal-like than in basal-like breast cancer.

This clonotype was found many times. The antigen is unknown. TCRdb reprocessed the multiplex PCR reads with MiXCR, giving one entry per CDR3 protein. Of 45,000 or so distinct CDR3 sequences in the sample, around 23% are singletons; the top ten hold roughly 8%. Trimming pared 1 base from V and 0 bases from J, leaving 7 bases between. CDR1 is SEHNR and CDR2 is FQNEAQ in the germline V gene (reference sequence). The CDR3 is 15 residues long. The source is a female donor with breast cancer. Some clones in this sample may be carry-over from other donors' samples. This chain uses TRBV7-9 with TRBJ2-1; D is unresolved. The specimen was breast tumor tissue. CDR3 coding DNA: TGTGCCAGCAGCTTAGATGGCCACTCCTACAATGAGCAGTTCTTC. It codes for CASSLDGHSYNEQFF.